The T cell receptor beta chain described here comes from a study of cytomegalovirus exposure and HLA in healthy donors. Study-wide points: Information on immune exposure was restricted to one variable (CMV serostatus).

With 60 Vbeta and 13 Jbeta primers, the PCR was carried out. The method was immunoSEQ multiplex PCR; TCRdb's version includes in-frame clones alone and lacks a portion of them. The sample carries fewer than 65,000 clones, around 87% recorded once. The V and J ends lost 4 bases and 3 bases, in that order; junction bases with no gene match: 5. Germline V gene lookup returns CDR1 SGHVS and CDR2 FQNEAQ. The CDR3 spans 15 residues. Details on this clone: The antigen is not known.

The receptor's source is a young man in good health and CMV-seronegative. The genes are TRBV7-8 and TRBJ2-3; TRBD1 aligns across 9 bases. The sequencing input was PBMCs. CDR3 bases: TGTGCCAGCAGCTCCAACAGGGGGCCGACAGATACGCAGTATTTT. It specifies CASSSNRGPTDTQYF.